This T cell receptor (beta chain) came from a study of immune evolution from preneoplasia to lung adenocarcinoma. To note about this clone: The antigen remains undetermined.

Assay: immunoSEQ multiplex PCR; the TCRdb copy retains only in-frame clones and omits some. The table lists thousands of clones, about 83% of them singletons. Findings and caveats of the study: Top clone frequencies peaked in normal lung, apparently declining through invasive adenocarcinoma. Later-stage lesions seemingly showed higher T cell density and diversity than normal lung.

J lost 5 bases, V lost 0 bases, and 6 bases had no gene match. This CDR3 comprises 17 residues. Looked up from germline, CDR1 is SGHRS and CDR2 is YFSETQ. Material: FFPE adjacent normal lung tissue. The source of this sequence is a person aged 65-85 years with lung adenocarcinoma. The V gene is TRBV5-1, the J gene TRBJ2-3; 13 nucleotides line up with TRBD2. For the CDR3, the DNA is TGCGCCAGCAGCTTGGGCGGGACTAGCGGGGCCGGAGATACGCAGTATTTT. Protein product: CASSLGGTSGAGDTQYF.